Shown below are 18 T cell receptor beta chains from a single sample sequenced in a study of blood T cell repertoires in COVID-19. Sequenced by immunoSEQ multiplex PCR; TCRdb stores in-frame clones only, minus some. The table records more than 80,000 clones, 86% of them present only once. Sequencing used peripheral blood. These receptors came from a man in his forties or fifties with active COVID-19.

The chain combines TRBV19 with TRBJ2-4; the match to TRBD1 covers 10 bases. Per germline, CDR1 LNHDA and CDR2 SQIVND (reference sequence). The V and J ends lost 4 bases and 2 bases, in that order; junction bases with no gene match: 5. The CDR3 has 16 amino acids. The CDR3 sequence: CASSTGQGVSKNIQYF. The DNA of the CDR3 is TGTGCCAGTAGTACCGGACAGGGGGTCTCCAAAAACATTCAGTACTTC.

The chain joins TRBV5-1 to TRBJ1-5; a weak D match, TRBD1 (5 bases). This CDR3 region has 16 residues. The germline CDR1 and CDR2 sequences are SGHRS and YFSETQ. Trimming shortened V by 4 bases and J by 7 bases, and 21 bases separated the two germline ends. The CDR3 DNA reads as TGCGCCAGCAGCCCTGGACACGGGGGAGTTCTGCAGCCCCAGCATTTT. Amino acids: CASSPGHGGVLQPQHF.

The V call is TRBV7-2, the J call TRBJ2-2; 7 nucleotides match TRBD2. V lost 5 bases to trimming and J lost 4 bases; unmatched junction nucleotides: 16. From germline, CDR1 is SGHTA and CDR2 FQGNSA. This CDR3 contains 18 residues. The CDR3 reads CASSRPTSIRSVTGELFF. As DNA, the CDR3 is TGTGCCAGCAGCCGCCCGACTAGCATCCGTAGTGTCACCGGGGAGCTGTTTTTT.

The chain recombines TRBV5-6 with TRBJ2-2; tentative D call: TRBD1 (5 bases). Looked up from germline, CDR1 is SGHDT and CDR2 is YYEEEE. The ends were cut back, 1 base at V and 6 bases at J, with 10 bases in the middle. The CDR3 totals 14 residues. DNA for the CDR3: TGTGCCAGCAGCTTGAGGGGAAGGGCCGGGGAGCTGTTTTTT. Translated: CASSLRGRAGELFF.

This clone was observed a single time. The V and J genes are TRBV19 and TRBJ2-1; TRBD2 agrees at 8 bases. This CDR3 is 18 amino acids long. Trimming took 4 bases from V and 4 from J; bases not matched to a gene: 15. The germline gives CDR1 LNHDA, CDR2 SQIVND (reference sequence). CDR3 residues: CASSTTGMGSGRYNEQFF. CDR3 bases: TGTGCCAGTAGTACGACAGGAATGGGAAGCGGGAGATACAATGAGCAGTTCTTC.

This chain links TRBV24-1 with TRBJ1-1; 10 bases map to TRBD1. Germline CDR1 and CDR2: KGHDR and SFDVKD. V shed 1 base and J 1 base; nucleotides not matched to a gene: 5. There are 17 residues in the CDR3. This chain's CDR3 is CATSDFPRDRGNTEAFF. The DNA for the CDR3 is TGTGCCACCAGTGATTTCCCCAGGGACAGGGGGAACACTGAAGCTTTCTTT.

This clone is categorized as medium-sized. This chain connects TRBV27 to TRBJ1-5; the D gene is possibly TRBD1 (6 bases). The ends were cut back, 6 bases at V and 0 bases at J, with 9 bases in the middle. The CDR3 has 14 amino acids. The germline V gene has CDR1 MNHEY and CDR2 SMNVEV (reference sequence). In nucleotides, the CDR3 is TGTGCCAGCAGCGACAGGTATAGCAATCAGCCCCAGCATTTT. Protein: CASSDRYSNQPQHF.

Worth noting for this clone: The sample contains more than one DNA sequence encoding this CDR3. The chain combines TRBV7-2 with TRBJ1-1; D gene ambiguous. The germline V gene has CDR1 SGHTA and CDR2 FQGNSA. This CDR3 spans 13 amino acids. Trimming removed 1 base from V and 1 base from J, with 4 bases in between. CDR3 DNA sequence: TGTGCCAGCAGCTTAGGACAGAACACTGAAGCTTTCTTT. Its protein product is CASSLGQNTEAFF.

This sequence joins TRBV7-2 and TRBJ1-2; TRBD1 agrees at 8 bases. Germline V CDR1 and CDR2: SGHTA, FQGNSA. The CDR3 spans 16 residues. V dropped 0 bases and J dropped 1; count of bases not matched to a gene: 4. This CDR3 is CASSLARDRSNYGYTF. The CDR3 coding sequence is TGTGCCAGCAGCTTAGCCCGGGACAGGAGTAACTATGGCTACACCTTC.

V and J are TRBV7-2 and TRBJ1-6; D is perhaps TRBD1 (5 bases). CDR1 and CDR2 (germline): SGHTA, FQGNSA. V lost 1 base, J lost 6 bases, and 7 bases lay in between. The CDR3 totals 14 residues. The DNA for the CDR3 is TGTGCCAGCAGCTTAGGACAGCCTAATTCACCCCTCCACTTT. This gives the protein CASSLGQPNSPLHF.

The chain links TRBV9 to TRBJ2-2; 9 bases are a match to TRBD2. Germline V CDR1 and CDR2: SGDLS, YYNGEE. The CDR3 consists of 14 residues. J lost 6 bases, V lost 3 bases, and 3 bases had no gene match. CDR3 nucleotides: TGTGCCAGCAGCGGGACTAGCGTTTCCGGGGAGCTGTTTTTT. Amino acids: CASSGTSVSGELFF. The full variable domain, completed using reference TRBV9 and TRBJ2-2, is DSGVTQTPKHLITATGQRVTLRCSPRSGDLSVYWYQQSLDQGLQFLIQYYNGEERAKGNILERFSAQQFPDLHSELNLSSLELGDSALYFCASSGTSVSGELFFGEGSRLTVL.

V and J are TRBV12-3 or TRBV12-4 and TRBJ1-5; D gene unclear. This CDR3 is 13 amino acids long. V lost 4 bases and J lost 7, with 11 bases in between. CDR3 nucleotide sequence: TGTGCCAGCAGTTCCTTCGGAGGACAGCCCCAGCATTTT. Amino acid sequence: CASSSFGGQPQHF.

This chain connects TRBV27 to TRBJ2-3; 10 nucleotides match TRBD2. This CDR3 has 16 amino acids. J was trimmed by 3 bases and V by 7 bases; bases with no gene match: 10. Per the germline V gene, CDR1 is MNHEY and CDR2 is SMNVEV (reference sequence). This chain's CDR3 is CASTLAGAVGTDTQYF. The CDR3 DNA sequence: TGTGCCAGCACCCTAGCGGGAGCCGTGGGGACAGATACGCAGTATTTT.

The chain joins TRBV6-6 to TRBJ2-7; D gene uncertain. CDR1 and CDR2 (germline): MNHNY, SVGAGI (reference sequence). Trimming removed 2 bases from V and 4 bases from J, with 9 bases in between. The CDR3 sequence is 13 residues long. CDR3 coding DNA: TGTGCCAGCAGTTACCTCCAGATTTACGAGCAGTACTTC. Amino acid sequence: CASSYLQIYEQYF.

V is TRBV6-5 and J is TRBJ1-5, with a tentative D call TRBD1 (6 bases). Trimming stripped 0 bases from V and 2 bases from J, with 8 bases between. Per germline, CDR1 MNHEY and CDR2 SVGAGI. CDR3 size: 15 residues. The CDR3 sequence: CASSYSDSRNQPQHF. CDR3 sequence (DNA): TGTGCCAGCAGTTACTCGGACAGTCGCAATCAGCCCCAGCATTTT.

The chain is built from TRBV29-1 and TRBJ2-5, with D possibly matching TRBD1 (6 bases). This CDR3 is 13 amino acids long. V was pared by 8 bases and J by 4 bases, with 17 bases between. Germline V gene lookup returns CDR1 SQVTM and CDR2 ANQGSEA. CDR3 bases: TGCAGCATAACTTGGGACAACAGAGAGACCCAGTACTTC. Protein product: CSITWDNRETQYF.

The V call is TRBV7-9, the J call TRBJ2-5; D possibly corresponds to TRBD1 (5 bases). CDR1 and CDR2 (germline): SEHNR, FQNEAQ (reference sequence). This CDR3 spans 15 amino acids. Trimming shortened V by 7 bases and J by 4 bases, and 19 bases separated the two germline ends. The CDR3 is CASTTRVREAETQYF. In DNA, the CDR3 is TGTGCCAGCACCACCCGGGTCAGGGAAGCAGAGACCCAGTACTTC.

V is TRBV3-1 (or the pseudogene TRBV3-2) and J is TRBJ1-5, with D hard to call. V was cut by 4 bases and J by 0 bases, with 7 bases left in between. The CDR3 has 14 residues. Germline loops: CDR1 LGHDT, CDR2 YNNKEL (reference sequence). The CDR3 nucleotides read TGTGCCAGCAGCCGGGAGAATAGCAATCAGCCCCAGCATTTT. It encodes CASSRENSNQPQHF.